The 5 T cell receptor beta chains given below trace back to one sample, sequenced in a study of cytomegalovirus exposure and HLA in healthy donors. In the PCR, 60 Vbeta and 13 Jbeta primers were used. The assay was immunoSEQ multiplex PCR, and TCRdb's table has in-frame clones only and misses some. The sample lists more than 55,000 clones, about 74% occurring once. The source material was PBMCs. Receptors originate from a woman aged 60 to 75 in good health and CMV-seropositive.

CDR3 sequence: CASSLGQGRTNEKLFF. The CDR3 DNA reads as TGCGCCAGCAGCCTGGGACAGGGGAGAACTAATGAAAAACTGTTTTTT. The chain combines TRBV5-1 with TRBJ1-4; 10 bases agree with TRBD1. V was pared by 4 bases and J by 1 base, with 4 bases of the junction left unmatched. This CDR3 is built from 16 residues. Germline loops: CDR1 SGHRS, CDR2 YFSETQ.

This clone was counted a few times. The same CDR3 is also encoded by other DNA sequences in this sample. The chain carries TRBV28 and TRBJ1-2; weak D call: TRBD1 (5 bases). The ends were cut back, 2 bases at V and 2 bases at J, with 9 bases in the middle. The CDR3 consists of 14 residues. Per germline, CDR1 MDHEN and CDR2 SYDVKM. The CDR3 DNA is TGTGCCAGCAGTTTAGGTGCAGGGAACTATGGCTACACCTTC. Amino acids: CASSLGAGNYGYTF.

This chain joins TRBV7-9 and TRBJ1-4, with a tentative D call TRBD1 (6 bases). Looked up from germline, CDR1 is SEHNR and CDR2 is FQNEAQ (reference sequence). This CDR3 has 16 residues. Trimming took off 0 bases at V and 0 bases at J, with 8 bases between the two ends. The CDR3: CASSLAGTTTNEKLFF. The DNA of the CDR3 is TGTGCCAGCAGCTTAGCCGGGACAACAACTAATGAAAAACTGTTTTTT.

This chain connects TRBV19 to TRBJ2-7; D remains unclear. From germline, CDR1 is LNHDA and CDR2 SQIVND (reference sequence). The CDR3 contains 14 residues. The ends were cut back, 3 bases at V and 2 bases at J, with 11 bases in the middle. In DNA form, the CDR3 reads TGTGCCAGTAGTATGATGGGCAGAACCTACGAGCAGTACTTC. It is translated as CASSMMGRTYEQYF.

This chain connects TRBV20-1 to TRBJ1-1; D is ambiguous. The V end lost 1 base, the J end lost 13 bases, and 13 bases lay between the germline ends. CDR3 size: 11 residues. Looked up from germline, CDR1 is DFQATT and CDR2 is SNEGSKA (reference sequence). CDR3: CSARVAVFSFF. The DNA for the CDR3 is TGCAGTGCTAGAGTTGCAGTTTTCAGTTTCTTT.